This TCR beta chain was captured by sequencing in a study of T cell repertoires in cytomegalovirus infection. This CDR3 is 12 amino acids long. CDR1 is MDHEN and CDR2 is SYDVKM in the germline V gene. V gave up 6 bases and J gave up 7 bases, with 7 bases separating them. MiXCR was run by TCRdb on the reads, yielding one entry per CDR3 protein. Among about 320,000 distinct CDR3 sequences listed, 9.5% were seen once. The sequenced sample was PBMCs. V gene TRBV28 combines with J gene TRBJ1-6, with D unclear. This receptor was taken from a human donor in good health (CMV status not recorded). Some clones in this sample may be carry-over from other donors' samples. CDR3 amino acids: CASREVNSPLHF. As DNA, the CDR3 is TGTGCCAGCAGGGAGGTGAATTCACCCCTCCACTTT.